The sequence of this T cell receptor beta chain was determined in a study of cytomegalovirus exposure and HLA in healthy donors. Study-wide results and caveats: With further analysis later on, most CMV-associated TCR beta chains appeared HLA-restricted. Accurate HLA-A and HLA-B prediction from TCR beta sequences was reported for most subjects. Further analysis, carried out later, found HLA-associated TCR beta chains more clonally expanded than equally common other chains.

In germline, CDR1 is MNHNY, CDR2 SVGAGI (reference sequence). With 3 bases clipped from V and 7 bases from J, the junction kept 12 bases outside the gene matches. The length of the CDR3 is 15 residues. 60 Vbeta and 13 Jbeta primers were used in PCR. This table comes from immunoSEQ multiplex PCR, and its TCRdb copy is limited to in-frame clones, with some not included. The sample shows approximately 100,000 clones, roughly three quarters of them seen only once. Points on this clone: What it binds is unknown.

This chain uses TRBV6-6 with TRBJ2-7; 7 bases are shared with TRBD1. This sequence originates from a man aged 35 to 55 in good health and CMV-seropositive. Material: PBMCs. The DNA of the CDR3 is TGTGCCAGCAGTTATTCCGGGACAGCGGCCGGGGAGCAGTACTTC. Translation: CASSYSGTAAGEQYF.